A selection of T cell receptor beta chains follows, all from one sample in a study of shared clonotypes between healthy human individuals. Sequenced by immunoSEQ multiplex PCR; TCRdb stores in-frame clones only, minus some. The sample contains hundreds of thousands of clones, almost 97% of which appear only once. The sample was naive CD4+ T cells sorted from blood. The source of these receptors is a woman aged 25 to 39 in good health. Each CDR3 is given with its conserved first and last residue. D genes are given only for firm matches. A row's size may be missing; if present it is once, few, many or a size class.

d_gene	abundance	v_gene	j_gene	CDR3aa	CDR3nt
.	.	TRBV29-1	TRBJ2-7	CSVEDQGTTKYF	TGCAGCGTTGAAGATCAGGGGACTACAAAGTACTTC
.	.	TRBV28	TRBJ2-2	CASSTWGGELFF	TGTGCCAGTTCTACGTGGGGGGGGGAGCTGTTTTTT
.	.	TRBV5-1	TRBJ2-5	CASSLVAEAGETQYF	TGCGCCAGCAGCTTGGTTGCGGAGGCAGGGGAGACCCAGTACTTC
.	once	TRBV5-1	TRBJ2-3	CASSLQSASTDTQYF	TGCGCCAGCAGCTTGCAGTCAGCTAGCACAGATACGCAGTATTTT
.	.	TRBV5-1	TRBJ1-1	CASSLTRGNTEAFF	TGCGCCAGCAGCTTGACCAGAGGGAACACTGAAGCTTTCTTT
TRBD2	.	TRBV6-1	TRBJ2-7	CASSPGGGKNYEQYF	TGTGCCAGCAGCCCCGGGGGGGGTAAGAATTACGAGCAGTACTTC
.	.	TRBV5-5	TRBJ1-1	CASSLSGRGTEAFF	TGTGCCAGCAGCTTGAGTGGGAGGGGCACTGAAGCTTTCTTT
.	.	TRBV7-8	TRBJ2-3	CASSYAWSTDTQYF	TGTGCCAGCAGCTATGCCTGGTCCACAGATACGCAGTATTTT
TRBD2	.	TRBV4-2	TRBJ2-7	CASSQIAGGDHEQYF	TGTGCCAGCAGCCAAATCGCGGGAGGCGATCACGAGCAGTACTTC
.	.	TRBV6-1	TRBJ1-5	CASSEVSNQPQHF	TGTGCCAGCAGTGAGGTGAGCAATCAGCCCCAGCATTTT
.	.	TRBV5-1	TRBJ2-3	CASSSGTADDTDTQYF	TGCGCCAGCAGCTCCGGCACGGCGGATGACACAGATACGCAGTATTTT
.	.	TRBV10-2	TRBJ2-1	CASTKQGYEQFF	TGCGCCAGCACGAAACAGGGCTATGAGCAGTTCTTC
.	.	TRBV5-1	TRBJ2-5	CASSIGQRKETQYF	TGCGCCAGCAGCATAGGACAGAGGAAAGAGACCCAGTACTTC
.	.	TRBV6-5	TRBJ1-1	CASAGSSWNTEAFF	TGTGCCAGCGCAGGCTCCAGTTGGAACACTGAAGCTTTCTTT
.	.	TRBV5-4	TRBJ1-2	CASSLVVGNLPDYGYTF	TGTGCCAGCAGCTTGGTCGTTGGGAACCTACCGGATTATGGCTACACCTTC
.	.	TRBV2	TRBJ2-2	CASSGPVAATGELFF	TGTGCCAGCAGTGGGCCAGTGGCGGCCACCGGGGAGCTGTTTTTT
TRBD2	.	TRBV11-2	TRBJ2-7	CASSFKREGYEQYF	TGTGCCAGCAGCTTTAAGCGGGAGGGGTACGAGCAGTACTTC
.	once	TRBV7-6	TRBJ2-2	CASTREDTPRPLEVCTGELFF	TGTGCCAGCACCAGGGAGGATACTCCTCGCCCCCTTGAGGTCTGCACCGGGGAGCTGTTTTTT
.	.	TRBV30	TRBJ1-1	CAWGDGLQNTEAFF	TGTGCCTGGGGGGATGGGCTTCAGAACACTGAAGCTTTCTTT
.	.	TRBV7-8	TRBJ2-2	CASSSRNTGELFF	TGTGCCAGCAGCTCTAGAAACACCGGGGAGCTGTTTTTT
.	.	TRBV18	TRBJ2-1	CASSLTGINEQFF	TGTGCCAGCTCACTTACAGGGATCAATGAGCAGTTCTTC
.	.	TRBV28	TRBJ2-1	CASSPLQRAYNEQFF	TGTGCCAGCAGTCCTCTTCAGCGGGCATACAATGAGCAGTTCTTC
.	.	TRBV19	TRBJ2-1	CASSNRPLYEQFF	TGTGCCAGTAGTAATCGACCCCTCTATGAGCAGTTCTTC
TRBD2	.	TRBV7-3	TRBJ2-7	CASSLSASGIIEQYF	TGTGCCAGCAGCTTAAGCGCTAGCGGGATAATCGAGCAGTACTTC
.	.	TRBV5-1	TRBJ2-3	CASSSLIGGRPMGADTQYF	TGCGCCAGCAGCTCTTTGATTGGGGGAAGGCCCATGGGGGCAGATACGCAGTATTTT
TRBD1	.	TRBV11-1	TRBJ2-7	CASSLGQGSIYEQYF	TGTGCCAGCAGCTTAGGACAGGGATCCATCTACGAGCAGTACTTC
TRBD1	few	TRBV7-9	TRBJ2-2	CASSPDHRGLVGELFF	TGTGCCAGCAGCCCGGATCACAGGGGGCTGGTCGGGGAGCTGTTTTTT
.	once	TRBV10-3	TRBJ2-7	CAIRGKGVTSYEQYF	TGTGCCATCAGAGGGAAAGGCGTTACCTCCTACGAGCAGTACTTC
TRBD1	.	TRBV18	TRBJ2-2	CASSPNRDRVTGELFF	TGTGCCAGCTCACCGAACCGGGACAGGGTAACCGGGGAGCTGTTTTTT
TRBD2	.	TRBV5-1	TRBJ2-1	CASSLVAGGGNEQFF	TGCGCCAGCAGTTTGGTAGCGGGAGGAGGTAATGAGCAGTTCTTC
.	once	TRBV10-1	TRBJ2-3	CASSDAARTDTQYF	TGCGCCAGCAGTGACGCGGCCCGCACAGATACGCAGTATTTT
TRBD1	.	TRBV28	TRBJ2-2	CASRTGGRTGELFF	TGTGCCAGCAGGACAGGGGGACGGACCGGGGAGCTGTTTTTT
.	.	TRBV18	TRBJ1-4	CASSYSPGGEKLFF	TGTGCCAGCTCGTACAGTCCGGGTGGGGAAAAACTGTTTTTT